These T cell receptor beta chains were read from a single sample in a study of response to subunit inactivated influenza vaccine. A single record per CDR3 protein comes from TCRdb applying MiXCR to the RT-PCR reads. The sample contains roughly 190,000 distinct CDR3 sequences, 13% to 15% of which appear only once. Sequenced here: CD8+ T cells sorted from PBMCs, sampled roughly 5 days after vaccination. The receptors here all came from a man aged 50-59 years who received an inactivated influenza vaccine. The CDR3 runs from the conserved cysteine through the conserved F or W. A D gene is named only where the DNA matches it firmly. Not all rows give a size; the values are once, few, many and, for expanded clones, a class.

abundance: NA
d_gene: TRBD1
v_gene: TRBV4-1
j_gene: TRBJ2-7
CDR3aa: CASSIGDRGPYEQYF
CDR3nt: TGCGCCAGCAGCATCGGGGACAGGGGGCCCTACGAGCAGTACTTC

abundance: few
d_gene: NA
v_gene: TRBV12-3/TRBV12-4
j_gene: TRBJ1-4
CDR3aa: CASSSIQDGNEKLFF
CDR3nt: TGTGCCAGCAGTTCGATACAGGACGGCAATGAAAAACTGTTTTTT

abundance: many
d_gene: NA
v_gene: TRBV29-1
j_gene: TRBJ2-2
CDR3aa: CSVEGGTTGELFF
CDR3nt: TGCAGCGTTGAGGGCGGCACCACCGGGGAGCTGTTTTTT

abundance: few
d_gene: NA
v_gene: TRBV11-1
j_gene: TRBJ2-1
CDR3aa: CASSRLRRGSWGSNEQFF
CDR3nt: TGTGCCAGCAGCCGGTTGAGGAGAGGTAGCTGGGGCTCCAATGAGCAGTTCTTC

abundance: NA
d_gene: TRBD2
v_gene: TRBV20-1
j_gene: TRBJ2-7
CDR3aa: CSARDPSGRVDEQYF
CDR3nt: TGCAGTGCTAGAGACCCTAGCGGGAGGGTTGACGAGCAGTACTTC

abundance: many
d_gene: TRBD2
v_gene: TRBV29-1
j_gene: TRBJ2-1
CDR3aa: CSGRLGTSGTFNEQFF
CDR3nt: TGCAGCGGCCGATTAGGGACTAGCGGGACCTTCAATGAGCAGTTCTTC

abundance: NA
d_gene: NA
v_gene: TRBV28
j_gene: TRBJ2-2
CDR3aa: CASSRPLLRGMNTGELFF
CDR3nt: TGTGCCAGCAGTCGCCCCTTATTGAGGGGAATGAACACCGGGGAGCTGTTTTTT

abundance: NA
d_gene: NA
v_gene: TRBV20-1
j_gene: TRBJ2-1
CDR3aa: CSARTLGSYNEQFF
CDR3nt: TGCAGTGCTAGAACTTTAGGGTCCTACAATGAGCAGTTCTTC

abundance: NA
d_gene: NA
v_gene: TRBV15
j_gene: TRBJ2-3
CDR3aa: CATSRDRRRDTQYF
CDR3nt: TGTGCCACCAGCAGAGATCGGAGGAGGGATACGCAGTATTTT

abundance: few
d_gene: NA
v_gene: TRBV6-5
j_gene: TRBJ2-4
CDR3aa: CASSYSNPSVAKNIQYF
CDR3nt: TGTGCCAGCAGTTACTCGAACCCTAGCGTAGCCAAAAACATTCAGTACTTC

abundance: few
d_gene: NA
v_gene: TRBV3-1
j_gene: TRBJ1-4
CDR3aa: CASSQDSGLNEKLFF
CDR3nt: TGTGCCAGCAGCCAAGATTCGGGACTTAATGAAAAACTGTTTTTT

abundance: NA
d_gene: TRBD2
v_gene: TRBV25-1
j_gene: TRBJ2-7
CDR3aa: CASSSGSISEQYF
CDR3nt: TGTGCCAGCAGTAGCGGGAGTATTTCCGAGCAGTACTTC

abundance: NA
d_gene: NA
v_gene: TRBV14
j_gene: TRBJ2-7
CDR3aa: CASSQFRGYSYEQYF
CDR3nt: TGTGCCAGCAGCCAATTCAGGGGTTACTCCTACGAGCAGTACTTC

abundance: NA
d_gene: NA
v_gene: TRBV20-1
j_gene: TRBJ2-4
CDR3aa: CSAREPGKAEGVKNIQYF
CDR3nt: TGCAGTGCTAGAGAGCCAGGCAAAGCGGAGGGGGTCAAAAACATTCAGTACTTC

abundance: few
d_gene: NA
v_gene: TRBV7-2
j_gene: TRBJ2-4
CDR3aa: CASSPLGLAKNIQYF
CDR3nt: TGTGCCAGCAGCCCCCTAGGTCTAGCCAAAAACATTCAGTACTTC

abundance: NA
d_gene: NA
v_gene: TRBV15
j_gene: TRBJ2-1
CDR3aa: CATRGTLSSYNEQFF
CDR3nt: TGTGCCACCAGGGGGACTCTAAGCTCCTACAATGAGCAGTTCTTC

abundance: few
d_gene: NA
v_gene: TRBV7-9
j_gene: TRBJ2-1
CDR3aa: CASSLVGDPYNEQFF
CDR3nt: TGTGCCAGCAGCTTAGTCGGGGACCCCTACAATGAGCAGTTCTTC

abundance: NA
d_gene: NA
v_gene: TRBV6-6
j_gene: TRBJ1-4
CDR3aa: CASKGILNEKLFF
CDR3nt: TGTGCCAGCAAGGGGATCCTTAATGAAAAACTGTTTTTT

abundance: NA
d_gene: TRBD1
v_gene: TRBV4-1
j_gene: TRBJ1-3
CDR3aa: CASSQEWWDSSGNTIYF
CDR3nt: TGCGCCAGCAGCCAAGAGTGGTGGGACAGCTCTGGAAACACCATATATTTT

abundance: NA
d_gene: NA
v_gene: TRBV28
j_gene: TRBJ2-5
CDR3aa: CASSLLASRETQYF
CDR3nt: TGTGCCAGCAGTTTATTGGCTAGTAGGGAGACCCAGTACTTC

abundance: few
d_gene: NA
v_gene: TRBV12-3/TRBV12-4
j_gene: TRBJ2-7
CDR3aa: CASSPSGPGHEQYF
CDR3nt: TGTGCCAGCAGTCCCTCGGGACCGGGCCACGAGCAGTACTTC

abundance: few
d_gene: NA
v_gene: TRBV24-1
j_gene: TRBJ2-1
CDR3aa: CATSEQHRAGEQFF
CDR3nt: TGTGCCACCAGTGAGCAACACAGGGCGGGTGAGCAGTTCTTC

abundance: NA
d_gene: TRBD2
v_gene: TRBV4-2
j_gene: TRBJ2-3
CDR3aa: CASSLLRETSGGTDTQYF
CDR3nt: TGTGCCAGCAGCCTCCTAAGGGAGACTAGCGGGGGCACAGATACGCAGTATTTT

abundance: NA
d_gene: NA
v_gene: TRBV24-1
j_gene: TRBJ2-2
CDR3aa: CATSDGPGHYTGELFF
CDR3nt: TGTGCCACCAGTGACGGACCGGGACACTACACCGGGGAGCTGTTTTTT

abundance: NA
d_gene: NA
v_gene: TRBV7-9
j_gene: TRBJ1-1
CDR3aa: CASSLNSGGAFF
CDR3nt: TGTGCCAGCAGCTTAAATTCTGGCGGAGCCTTCTTT

abundance: NA
d_gene: TRBD1
v_gene: TRBV6-2/TRBV6-3
j_gene: TRBJ1-5
CDR3aa: CASSYDTGGDQPQHF
CDR3nt: TGTGCCAGCAGTTATGATACAGGGGGGGATCAGCCCCAGCATTTT

abundance: many
d_gene: TRBD1
v_gene: TRBV18
j_gene: TRBJ2-3
CDR3aa: CASSGTGASTDTQYF
CDR3nt: TGTGCCAGCTCAGGGACAGGAGCTAGCACAGATACGCAGTATTTT

abundance: NA
d_gene: NA
v_gene: TRBV20-1
j_gene: TRBJ2-1
CDR3aa: CSARDLTGVSHNEQFF
CDR3nt: TGCAGTGCTAGAGATTTGACGGGGGTTTCACACAATGAGCAGTTCTTC

abundance: NA
d_gene: TRBD2
v_gene: TRBV7-2
j_gene: TRBJ2-3
CDR3aa: CASSLTSGGGDTQYF
CDR3nt: TGTGCCAGCAGCTTAACTAGCGGGGGGGGTGATACGCAGTATTTT

abundance: NA
d_gene: TRBD1
v_gene: TRBV5-5
j_gene: TRBJ2-4
CDR3aa: CASSSRDRGLDIQYF
CDR3nt: TGTGCCAGCAGCTCCCGGGACAGGGGTTTGGACATTCAGTACTTC

abundance: NA
d_gene: NA
v_gene: TRBV5-6
j_gene: TRBJ2-7
CDR3aa: CAISTGPVCPQYF
CDR3nt: TGTGCCATCAGCACCGGTCCCGTCTGCCCGCAGTACTTC

abundance: many
d_gene: TRBD2
v_gene: TRBV7-2
j_gene: TRBJ2-7
CDR3aa: CASSLLAGGPLEQYF
CDR3nt: TGTGCCAGCAGCTTACTAGCGGGAGGGCCTCTCGAGCAGTACTTC

abundance: NA
d_gene: NA
v_gene: TRBV28
j_gene: TRBJ2-1
CDR3aa: CASSFELYNEQFF
CDR3nt: TGTGCCAGCAGTTTCGAGCTTTACAATGAGCAGTTCTTC

abundance: many
d_gene: TRBD2
v_gene: TRBV29-1
j_gene: TRBJ2-1
CDR3aa: CSSGLAGGRGEQFF
CDR3nt: TGCAGCTCTGGACTAGCGGGGGGGAGAGGTGAGCAGTTCTTC

abundance: few
d_gene: NA
v_gene: TRBV7-8
j_gene: TRBJ2-1
CDR3aa: CASSYRAVTYNEQFF
CDR3nt: TGTGCCAGCAGCTACCGGGCCGTCACCTACAATGAGCAGTTCTTC

abundance: NA
d_gene: NA
v_gene: TRBV4-1
j_gene: TRBJ1-4
CDR3aa: CASSLAPGDSEKLFF
CDR3nt: TGCGCCAGCAGCCTTGCACCGGGGGATTCGGAAAAACTGTTTTTT

abundance: NA
d_gene: NA
v_gene: TRBV4-1
j_gene: TRBJ2-7
CDR3aa: CASSQRDEAYEQYF
CDR3nt: TGCGCCAGCAGCCAGCGGGACGAAGCCTACGAGCAGTACTTC

abundance: NA
d_gene: NA
v_gene: TRBV10-1
j_gene: TRBJ2-3
CDR3aa: CASSGQRGATDTQYF
CDR3nt: TGCGCCAGCAGTGGACAACGGGGGGCCACAGATACGCAGTATTTT

abundance: NA
d_gene: NA
v_gene: TRBV4-1
j_gene: TRBJ1-6
CDR3aa: CASSPFGAGPNSPLHF
CDR3nt: TGCGCCAGCAGCCCCTTTGGGGCAGGGCCTAATTCACCCCTCCACTTT

abundance: few
d_gene: NA
v_gene: TRBV4-2
j_gene: TRBJ1-5
CDR3aa: CASSQVTNQPQHF
CDR3nt: TGTGCCAGCAGCCAAGTTACTAATCAGCCCCAGCATTTT

abundance: few
d_gene: NA
v_gene: TRBV4-3
j_gene: TRBJ2-7
CDR3aa: CASSQGGPDYEQYF
CDR3nt: TGCGCCAGCAGCCAAGGGGGTCCGGACTACGAGCAGTACTTC

abundance: NA
d_gene: NA
v_gene: TRBV7-9
j_gene: TRBJ1-2
CDR3aa: CASSLGPTGPRSGYTF
CDR3nt: TGTGCCAGCAGCTTAGGACCCACAGGTCCTCGGAGTGGCTACACCTTC